This T cell receptor (beta chain) was sequenced during a study of blood T cell repertoires in COVID-19. Study-level background: Sample material is recorded as cDNA or gDNA derived from T cells, B-cell-depleted T cells, or PBMCs.

Germline loops: CDR1 SGHRS, CDR2 YFSETQ. The CDR3 has 13 residues. With 4 bases clipped from V and 4 bases from J, the junction kept 3 bases outside the gene matches. It was during active infection that Seattle patients were enrolled and then longitudinally followed. Methods used by the authors: Using reference gene primer amplification, nucleated cell counts were estimated. Sequenced by immunoSEQ multiplex PCR; TCRdb stores in-frame clones only, minus some. The V and J calls and clone size come from that table; D and trimming were worked out from the DNA. The sample lists approximately 330,000 clones; 87% were seen once.

The sequenced material came from peripheral blood. The genes are TRBV5-1 and TRBJ1-2; 8 bases align to TRBD1. This clonotype was obtained from a man aged 25 to 40 with COVID-19, enrolled during active disease. CDR3 nucleotides: TGCGCCAGCAGCGAGGGACAGGTCTATGGCTACACCTTC. Translation: CASSEGQVYGYTF.